This TCR beta chain was captured in a study of technical replicates of blood from several donors. CDR1 is SQVTM, CDR2 ANQGSEA, per germline. The germline V and J ends were trimmed by 7 bases and 2 bases, with 8 bases remaining between them. The length of the CDR3 is 11 residues. Repertoires were generated with immunoSEQ multiplex PCR, while TCRdb's copy carries only in-frame clones and drops some. This sample has about 70,000 clones, with 85% to 95% found just once. The chain has TRBV29-1 and TRBJ2-5, with a weak D call TRBD1 (6 bases). Sequences were obtained from T cells isolated from PBMCs. The sequence was collected from a human donor in good health. DNA of the CDR3: TGCAGCGGGGACACACAAGAGACCCAGTACTTC. Translation: CSGDTQETQYF.